This TCR beta chain was captured in a study of regulatory T cells in long-lasting Graves disease. Broader study findings: Lower TCR diversity was seen in persistent Graves' patients than in newly diagnosed ones.

CDR3 size: 16 residues. V was trimmed by 2 bases and J by 0 bases, leaving 11 bases between them. CDR1 is SNHLY, CDR2 FYNNEI, per germline. Arm-PCR of CDR3 regions with iRepertoire HTBI primers generated TCR beta libraries. One entry per CDR3 protein, called by TCRdb with MiXCR from the multiplex PCR reads. The sample holds hundreds of thousands of distinct CDR3 sequences; around 20% are singletons and the top ten take roughly 29%. In this sample, this clonotype turned up many times. Its cognate antigen is unknown. As to time point: persistent/refractory GD, antithyroid drugs over 5 years with positive TRAb. TCR sequences were obtained from RNA taken from PBMCs. Patients of an endocrinology department in Xi'an, China, were included.

The clonotype comes from a female donor with Graves disease. This chain uses TRBV2 with TRBJ2-4, with D maybe TRBD1 (5 bases). Sequencing used peripheral blood mononuclear cells (PBMCs), obtained when the disease was refractory, from a patient treated with antithyroid drugs. The CDR3 DNA sequence: TGTGCCAGCAGTGAACAAGGGGCCTTAGCCAAAAACATTCAGTACTTC. As protein: CASSEQGALAKNIQYF.